Detailed here is one T cell receptor beta chain. The CDR3 loop spans 13 amino acids. From germline, CDR1 is SGDLS and CDR2 YYNGEE. V lost 4 bases to trimming and J lost 6 bases, with 14 bases between them. A multiplex PCR was run with 60 Vbeta primers and 13 Jbeta primers. In the original analysis: In a later analysis, the count reached 80 million or so unique TCR beta chains, with roughly 9.9 million shared. This table comes from immunoSEQ multiplex PCR, and its TCRdb copy is limited to in-frame clones, with some not included. That table gives V, J and clone size, and the DNA gave D and trimming. The sample includes approximately 220,000 clones, about 74% of them seen just once. This sample was included in a study of cytomegalovirus exposure and HLA in healthy donors. Participants comprised healthy donors of bone marrow.

The specimen sequenced was PBMCs. The TCR sequence derives from a man aged 40-50 years in good health and CMV-seronegative. V and J are TRBV9 and TRBJ2-7, with a tentative D call TRBD2 (5 bases). For the CDR3, the DNA is TGTGCCAGCAGCCCCGCGCCAGCGGCCGAGCAGTACTTC. Residues: CASSPAPAAEQYF.